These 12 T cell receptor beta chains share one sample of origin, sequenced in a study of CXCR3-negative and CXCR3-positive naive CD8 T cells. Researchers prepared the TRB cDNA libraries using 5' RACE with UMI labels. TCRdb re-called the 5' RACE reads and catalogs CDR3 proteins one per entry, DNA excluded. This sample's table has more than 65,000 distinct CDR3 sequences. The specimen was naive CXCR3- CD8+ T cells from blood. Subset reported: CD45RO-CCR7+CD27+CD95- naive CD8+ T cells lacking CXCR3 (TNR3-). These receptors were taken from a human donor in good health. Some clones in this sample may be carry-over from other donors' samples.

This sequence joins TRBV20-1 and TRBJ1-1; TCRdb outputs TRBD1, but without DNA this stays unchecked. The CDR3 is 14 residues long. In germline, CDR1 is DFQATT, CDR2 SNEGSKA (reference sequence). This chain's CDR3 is CSASPLDRNTEAFF.

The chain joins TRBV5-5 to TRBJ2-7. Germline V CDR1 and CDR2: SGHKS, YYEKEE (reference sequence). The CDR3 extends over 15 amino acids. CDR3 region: CASSLGYSTGYEQYF.

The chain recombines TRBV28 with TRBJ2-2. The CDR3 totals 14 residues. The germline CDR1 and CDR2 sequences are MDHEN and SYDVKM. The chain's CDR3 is CASSLLRNTGELFF.

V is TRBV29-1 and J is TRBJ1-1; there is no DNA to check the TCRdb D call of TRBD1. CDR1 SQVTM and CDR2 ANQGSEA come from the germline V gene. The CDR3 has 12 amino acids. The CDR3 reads CSVDRGDTEAFF. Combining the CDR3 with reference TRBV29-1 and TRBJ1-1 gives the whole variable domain SAVISQKPSRDICQRGTSLTIQCQVDSQVTMMFWYRQQPGQSLTLIATANQGSEATYESGFVIDKFPISRPNLTFSTLTVSNMSPEDSSIYLCSVDRGDTEAFFGQGTRLTVV.

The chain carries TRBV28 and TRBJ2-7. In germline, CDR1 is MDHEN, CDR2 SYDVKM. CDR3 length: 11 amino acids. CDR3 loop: CASSRSHEQYF.

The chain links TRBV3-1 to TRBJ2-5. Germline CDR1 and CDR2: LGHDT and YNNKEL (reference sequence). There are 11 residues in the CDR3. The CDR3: CASSQDRTQYF.

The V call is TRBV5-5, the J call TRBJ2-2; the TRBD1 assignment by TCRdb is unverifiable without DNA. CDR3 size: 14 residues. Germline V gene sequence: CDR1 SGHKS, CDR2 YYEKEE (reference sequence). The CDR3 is CASSRGQGTGELFF.

CDR3 amino acids: CASSEYFQANWEVEKLFF. The chain joins TRBV25-1 to TRBJ1-4. The CDR3 totals 18 residues. Germline values: CDR1 MGHDK, CDR2 SYGVNS.

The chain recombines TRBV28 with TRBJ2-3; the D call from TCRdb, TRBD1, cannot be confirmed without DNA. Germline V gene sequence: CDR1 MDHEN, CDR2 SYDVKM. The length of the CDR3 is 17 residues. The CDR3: CASSPSYGTQRGDTQYF. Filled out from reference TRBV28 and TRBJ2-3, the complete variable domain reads DVKVTQSSRYLVKRTGEKVFLECVQDMDHENMFWYRQDPGLGLRLIYFSYDVKMKEKGDIPEGYSVSREKKERFSLILESASTNQTSMYLCASSPSYGTQRGDTQYFGPGTRLTVL.

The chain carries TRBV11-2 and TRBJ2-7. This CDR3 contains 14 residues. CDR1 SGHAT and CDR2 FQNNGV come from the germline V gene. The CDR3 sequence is CASINGDGDYEQYF.

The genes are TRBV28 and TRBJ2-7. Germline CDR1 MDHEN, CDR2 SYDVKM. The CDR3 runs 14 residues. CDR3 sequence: CASSLSRGSYEQYF.

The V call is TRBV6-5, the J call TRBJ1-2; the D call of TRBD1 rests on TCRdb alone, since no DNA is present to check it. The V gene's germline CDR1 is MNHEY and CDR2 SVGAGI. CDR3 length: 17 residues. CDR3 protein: CASSPIAGDDGNYGYTF.